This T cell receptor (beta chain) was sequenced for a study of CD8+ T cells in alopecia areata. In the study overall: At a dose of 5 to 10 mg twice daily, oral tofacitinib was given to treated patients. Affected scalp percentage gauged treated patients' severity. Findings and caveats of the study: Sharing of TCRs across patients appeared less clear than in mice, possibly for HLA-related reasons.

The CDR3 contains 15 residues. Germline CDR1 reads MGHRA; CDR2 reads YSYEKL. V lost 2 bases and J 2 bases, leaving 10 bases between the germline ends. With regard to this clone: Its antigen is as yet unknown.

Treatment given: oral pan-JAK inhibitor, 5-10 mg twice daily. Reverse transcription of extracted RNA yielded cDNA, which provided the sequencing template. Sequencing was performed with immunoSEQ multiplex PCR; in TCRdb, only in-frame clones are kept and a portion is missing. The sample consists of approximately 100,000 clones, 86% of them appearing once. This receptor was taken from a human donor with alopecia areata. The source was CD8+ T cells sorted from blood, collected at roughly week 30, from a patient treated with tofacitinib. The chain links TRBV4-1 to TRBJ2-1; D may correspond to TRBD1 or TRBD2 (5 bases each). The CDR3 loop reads CASSQTEGTYNEQFF. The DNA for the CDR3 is TGCGCCAGCAGCCAAACTGAGGGGACCTACAATGAGCAGTTCTTC.